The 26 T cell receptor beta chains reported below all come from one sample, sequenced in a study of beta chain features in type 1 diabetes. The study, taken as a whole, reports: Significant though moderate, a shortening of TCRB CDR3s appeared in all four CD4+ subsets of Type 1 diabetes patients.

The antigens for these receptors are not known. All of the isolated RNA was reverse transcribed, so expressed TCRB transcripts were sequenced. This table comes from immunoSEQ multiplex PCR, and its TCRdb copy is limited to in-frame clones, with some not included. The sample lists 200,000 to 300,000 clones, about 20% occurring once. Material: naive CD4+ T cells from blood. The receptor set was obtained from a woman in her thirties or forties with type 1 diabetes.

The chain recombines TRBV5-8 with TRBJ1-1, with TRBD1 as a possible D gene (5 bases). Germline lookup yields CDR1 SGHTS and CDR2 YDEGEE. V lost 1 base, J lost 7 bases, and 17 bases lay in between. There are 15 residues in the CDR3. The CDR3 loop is CASSLYGGRGIEAFF. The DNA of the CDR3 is TGTGCCAGCAGCTTGTATGGAGGGCGGGGGATTGAAGCTTTCTTT.

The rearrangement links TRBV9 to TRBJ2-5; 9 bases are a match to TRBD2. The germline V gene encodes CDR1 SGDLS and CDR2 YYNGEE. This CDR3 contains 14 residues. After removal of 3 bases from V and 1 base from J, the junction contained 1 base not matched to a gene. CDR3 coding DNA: TGTGCCAGCAGCGCTAGCGGGGCCCAAGAGACCCAGTACTTC. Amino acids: CASSASGAQETQYF.

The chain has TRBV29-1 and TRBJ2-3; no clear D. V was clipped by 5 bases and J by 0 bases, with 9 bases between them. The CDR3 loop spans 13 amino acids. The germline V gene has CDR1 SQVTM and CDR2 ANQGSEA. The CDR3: CSVPVPSTDTQYF. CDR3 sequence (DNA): TGCAGCGTTCCCGTCCCGAGCACAGATACGCAGTATTTT.

The CDR3 region has the DNA TGTGCCATCAGGGGGACAGCGAACACTGAAGCTTTCTTT. It yields the protein CAIRGTANTEAFF. The chain carries TRBV10-3 and TRBJ1-1, with 7 bases matching TRBD1. The CDR3 runs 13 residues. The germline V gene encodes CDR1 ENHRY and CDR2 SYGVKD. Losses at the gene ends were 6 bases for V and 1 base for J; bases not matched to a gene: 2.

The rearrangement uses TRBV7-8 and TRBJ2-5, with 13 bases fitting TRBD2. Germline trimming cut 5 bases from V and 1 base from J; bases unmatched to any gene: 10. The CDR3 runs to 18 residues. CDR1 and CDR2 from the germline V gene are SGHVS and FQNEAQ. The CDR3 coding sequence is TGTGCCAGCAGCCAACTAGCGGGGGGGCTTGGTGTCCAAGAGACCCAGTACTTC. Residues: CASSQLAGGLGVQETQYF.

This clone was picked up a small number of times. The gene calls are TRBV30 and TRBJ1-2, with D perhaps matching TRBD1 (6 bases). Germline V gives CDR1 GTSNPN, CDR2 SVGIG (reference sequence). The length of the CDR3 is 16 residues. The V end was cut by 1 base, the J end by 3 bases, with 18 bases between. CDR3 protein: CAWSGAQGRGHYGYTF. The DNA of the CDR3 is TGTGCCTGGAGTGGGGCACAGGGAAGAGGACACTATGGCTACACCTTC.

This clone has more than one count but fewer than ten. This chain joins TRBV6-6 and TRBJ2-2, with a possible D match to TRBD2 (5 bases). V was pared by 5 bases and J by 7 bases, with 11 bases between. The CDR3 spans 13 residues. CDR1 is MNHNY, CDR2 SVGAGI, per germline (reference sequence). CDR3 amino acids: CASSDRSGGELFF. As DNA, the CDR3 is TGTGCCAGCAGTGACCGGAGCGGCGGGGAGCTGTTTTTT.

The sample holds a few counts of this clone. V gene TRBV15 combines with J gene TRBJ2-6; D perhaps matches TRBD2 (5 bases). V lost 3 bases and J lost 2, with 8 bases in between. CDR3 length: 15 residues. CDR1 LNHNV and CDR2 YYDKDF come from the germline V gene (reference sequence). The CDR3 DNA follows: TGTGCCACCAGCAGGCCGGGGACTGGGGCCAACGTCCTGACTTTC. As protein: CATSRPGTGANVLTF.

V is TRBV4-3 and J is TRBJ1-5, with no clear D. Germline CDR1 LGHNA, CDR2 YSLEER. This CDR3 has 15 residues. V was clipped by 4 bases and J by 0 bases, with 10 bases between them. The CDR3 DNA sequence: TGCGCCAGCAGCCCCGTCCCAGATAGCAATCAGCCCCAGCATTTT. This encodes CASSPVPDSNQPQHF.

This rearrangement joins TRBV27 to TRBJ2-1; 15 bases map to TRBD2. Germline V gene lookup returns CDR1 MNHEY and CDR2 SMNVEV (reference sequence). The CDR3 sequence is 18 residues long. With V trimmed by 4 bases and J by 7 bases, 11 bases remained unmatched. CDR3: CASSYPGLAGGPGNEQFF. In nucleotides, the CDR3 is TGTGCCAGCAGTTACCCGGGACTAGCGGGAGGCCCCGGGAATGAGCAGTTCTTC.

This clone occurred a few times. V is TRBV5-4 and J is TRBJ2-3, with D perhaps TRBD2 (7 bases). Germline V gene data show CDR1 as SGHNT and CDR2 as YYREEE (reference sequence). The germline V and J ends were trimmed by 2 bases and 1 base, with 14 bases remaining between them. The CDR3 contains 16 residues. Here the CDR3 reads CASSFKAGAGTDTQYF. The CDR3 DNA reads TGTGCCAGCAGCTTTAAGGCGGGGGCTGGCACAGATACGCAGTATTTT.

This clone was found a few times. The CDR3 sequence: CASSQDGSGAPYF. In DNA form, the CDR3 reads TGCGCCAGCAGCCAAGATGGAAGCGGGGCCCCGTACTTC. The chain recombines TRBV4-1 with TRBJ2-7; 7 nucleotides line up with TRBD2. The CDR3 is 13 residues long. The V gene end was trimmed by 0 bases and the J gene end by 12 bases; junction bases not matched to a gene: 8. CDR1 is MGHRA, CDR2 YSYEKL, per germline.

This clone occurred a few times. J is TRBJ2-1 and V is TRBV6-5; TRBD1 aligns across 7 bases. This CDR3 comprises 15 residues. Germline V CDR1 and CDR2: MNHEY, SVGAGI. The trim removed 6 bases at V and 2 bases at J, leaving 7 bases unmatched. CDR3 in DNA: TGTGCCAGCAGCGCGACAGGGCGCCCCTACAATGAGCAGTTCTTC. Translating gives CASSATGRPYNEQFF.

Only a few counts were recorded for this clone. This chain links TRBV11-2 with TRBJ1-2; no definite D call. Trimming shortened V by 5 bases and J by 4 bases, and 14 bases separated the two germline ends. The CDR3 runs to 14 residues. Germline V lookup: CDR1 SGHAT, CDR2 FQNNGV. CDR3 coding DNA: TGTGCCAGCAGCCCTAGTCCGGGTGGCTATGGCTACACCTTC. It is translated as CASSPSPGGYGYTF.

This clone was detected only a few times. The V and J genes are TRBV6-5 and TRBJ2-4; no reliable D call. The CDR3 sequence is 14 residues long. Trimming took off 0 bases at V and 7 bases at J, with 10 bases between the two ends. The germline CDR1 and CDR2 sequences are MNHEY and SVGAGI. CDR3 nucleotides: TGTGCCAGCAGTTACTCTGGCAGAGGCAACATTCAGTACTTC. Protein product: CASSYSGRGNIQYF.

The CDR3 is CASVRGDQETQYF. CDR3 bases: TGCGCCAGCGTTCGCGGGGACCAAGAGACCCAGTACTTC. The chain carries TRBV5-1 and TRBJ2-5; D perhaps matches TRBD2 (6 bases). Trimming removed 7 bases at V and 0 bases at J, with 10 bases between. The V gene's germline CDR1 is SGHRS and CDR2 YFSETQ. The CDR3 has 13 amino acids.

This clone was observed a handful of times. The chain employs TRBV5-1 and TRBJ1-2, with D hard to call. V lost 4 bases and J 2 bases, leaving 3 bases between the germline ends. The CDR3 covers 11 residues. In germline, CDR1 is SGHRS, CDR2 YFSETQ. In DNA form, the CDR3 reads TGCGCCAGCAGCGAGAACTATGGCTACACCTTC. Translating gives CASSENYGYTF.

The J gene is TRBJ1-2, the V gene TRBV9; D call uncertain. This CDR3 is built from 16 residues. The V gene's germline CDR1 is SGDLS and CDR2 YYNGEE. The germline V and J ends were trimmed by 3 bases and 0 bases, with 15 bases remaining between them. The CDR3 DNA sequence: TGTGCCAGCAGCGCCCAAACCGAGATCGCTAACTATGGCTACACCTTC. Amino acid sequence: CASSAQTEIANYGYTF.

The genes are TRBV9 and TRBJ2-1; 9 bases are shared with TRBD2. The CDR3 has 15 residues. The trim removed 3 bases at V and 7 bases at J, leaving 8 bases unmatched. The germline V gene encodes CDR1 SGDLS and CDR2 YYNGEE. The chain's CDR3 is CASSAREREDNEQFF. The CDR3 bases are TGTGCCAGCAGCGCCCGGGAGCGGGAGGATAATGAGCAGTTCTTC.

CDR3 region: CASTGSNTEAFF. In nucleotides, the CDR3 is TGTGCCAGCACAGGTTCGAACACTGAAGCTTTCTTT. This chain links TRBV28 with TRBJ1-1; D call uncertain. V was pared by 7 bases and J by 1 base, with 7 bases between. This CDR3 has 12 amino acids. Germline loops: CDR1 MDHEN, CDR2 SYDVKM.

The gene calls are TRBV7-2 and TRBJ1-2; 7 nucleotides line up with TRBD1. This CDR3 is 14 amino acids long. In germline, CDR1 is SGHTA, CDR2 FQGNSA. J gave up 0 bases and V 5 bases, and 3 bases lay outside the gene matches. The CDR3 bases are TGTGCCAGCAGCCCGGGGACAGCTAACTATGGCTACACCTTC. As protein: CASSPGTANYGYTF.

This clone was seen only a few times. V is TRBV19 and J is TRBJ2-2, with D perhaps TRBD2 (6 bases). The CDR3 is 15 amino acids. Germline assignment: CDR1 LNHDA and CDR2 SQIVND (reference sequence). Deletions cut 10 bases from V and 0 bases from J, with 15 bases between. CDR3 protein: CATLPGVANTGELFF. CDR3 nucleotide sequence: TGTGCCACCTTACCGGGGGTCGCGAACACCGGGGAGCTGTTTTTT.

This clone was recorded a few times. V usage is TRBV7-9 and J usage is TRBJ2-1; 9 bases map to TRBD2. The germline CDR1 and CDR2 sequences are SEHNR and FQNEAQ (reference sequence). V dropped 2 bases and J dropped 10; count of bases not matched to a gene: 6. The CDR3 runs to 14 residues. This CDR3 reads CASSLIPSGREQFF. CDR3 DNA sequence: TGTGCCAGCAGCTTAATCCCCAGCGGGAGGGAGCAGTTCTTC.

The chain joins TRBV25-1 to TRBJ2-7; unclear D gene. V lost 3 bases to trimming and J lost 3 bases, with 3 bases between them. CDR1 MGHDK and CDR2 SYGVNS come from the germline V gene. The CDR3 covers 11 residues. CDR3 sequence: CASSDYYEQYF. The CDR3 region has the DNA TGTGCCAGCAGTGACTACTACGAGCAGTACTTC.

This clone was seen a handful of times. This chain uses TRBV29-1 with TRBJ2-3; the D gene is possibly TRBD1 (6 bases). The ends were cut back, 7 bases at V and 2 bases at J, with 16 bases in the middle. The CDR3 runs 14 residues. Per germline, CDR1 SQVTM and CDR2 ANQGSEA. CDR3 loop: CSAAVQGPTDTQYF. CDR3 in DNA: TGCAGCGCGGCGGTACAGGGTCCCACAGATACGCAGTATTTT.

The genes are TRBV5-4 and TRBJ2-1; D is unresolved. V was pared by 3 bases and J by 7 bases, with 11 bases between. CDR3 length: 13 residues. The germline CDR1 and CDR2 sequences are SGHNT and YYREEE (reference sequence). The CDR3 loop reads CASSSDRVNEQFF. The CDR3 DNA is TGTGCCAGCAGCTCAGATCGGGTTAATGAGCAGTTCTTC.